A single sample is the source of the 13 T cell receptor beta chains below, sequenced in a study of blood T cells in healthy people across ages. For the second PCR, which ran for roughly 7 to 11 cycles, a sample-barcoded 5' primer and a J-beta primer mix were used. One entry per CDR3 protein, called by TCRdb with MiXCR from the 5' RACE reads. Of about 830,000 distinct CDR3 sequences listed, around 68% were seen once; the top ten hold roughly 25%. The source material was blood. The receptors shown here come from a man aged 30 to 45 in good health.

This clonotype has only one observation. The chain joins TRBV4-3 to TRBJ1-4; the D gene is possibly TRBD1 (6 bases). Trimming removed 0 bases from V and 7 bases from J, with 12 bases in between. CDR1 and CDR2 from the germline V gene are LGHNA and YSLEER. The CDR3 sequence is 15 residues long. As DNA, the CDR3 is TGCGCCAGCAGCCAAGATAGACAGGATGGTGAAAAACTGTTTTTT. It codes for CASSQDRQDGEKLFF.

This chain connects TRBV7-6 to TRBJ2-1, with 7 nucleotides matching TRBD2. This CDR3 is 15 amino acids long. The germline CDR1 and CDR2 sequences are SGHVS and FNYEAQ. V lost 5 bases, J lost 9 bases, and 13 bases stayed unmatched. Here the CDR3 reads CASSPGLGRGSEQFF. The CDR3 region has the DNA TGTGCCAGCAGCCCCGGACTAGGGAGAGGAAGTGAGCAGTTCTTC.

This clonotype was seen a handful of times. The rearrangement links TRBV12-3 or TRBV12-4 to TRBJ2-1; D is ambiguous. V was trimmed by 1 base and J by 5 bases, leaving 3 bases between them. CDR3 size: 12 residues. CDR3 nucleotides: TGTGCCAGCAGTTTAGTTCACAATGAGCAGTTCTTC. Its protein product is CASSLVHNEQFF.

This chain joins TRBV11-2 and TRBJ2-3; D uncertain. This CDR3 comprises 15 residues. From germline, CDR1 is SGHAT and CDR2 FQNNGV. V lost 2 bases and J lost 2, with 11 bases in between. This chain's CDR3 is CASSLTGRSTDTQYF. CDR3 sequence (DNA): TGTGCCAGCAGCTTAACTGGCAGATCCACAGATACGCAGTATTTT.

This clonotype has only a few counts. The chain carries TRBV29-1 and TRBJ2-3; 8 bases fit TRBD2. After removal of 7 bases from V and 2 bases from J, the junction contained 11 bases not matched to a gene. The CDR3 totals 15 residues. Germline CDR1 and CDR2: SQVTM and ANQGSEA. CDR3 sequence reads: CSANGLAGPTDTQYF. CDR3 in DNA: TGCAGCGCCAACGGGTTAGCGGGGCCCACAGATACGCAGTATTTT.

The chain recombines TRBV29-1 with TRBJ2-7; D call uncertain. This CDR3 spans 13 amino acids. V lost 5 bases and J lost 0, with 11 bases in between. Germline CDR1 is SQVTM and CDR2 is ANQGSEA. The CDR3 DNA is TGCAGCGTTACGGACCCGGCCTCCTACGAGCAGTACTTC. This sequence encodes CSVTDPASYEQYF.

This clonotype has more than one count but fewer than ten. The chain recombines TRBV10-3 with TRBJ2-5; D ambiguous. Germline CDR1 is ENHRY and CDR2 is SYGVKD. The CDR3 length is 12 residues. V was clipped by 6 bases and J by 2 bases, with 7 bases between them. CDR3: CAIRADQETQYF. The CDR3, as DNA: TGTGCCATCAGGGCGGATCAAGAGACCCAGTACTTC.

V is TRBV20-1 and J is TRBJ1-6; D call uncertain. The germline V gene encodes CDR1 DFQATT and CDR2 SNEGSKA (reference sequence). CDR3 length: 16 residues. V was trimmed by 8 bases and J by 0 bases, leaving 17 bases between them. The CDR3 bases are TGCAGTTCCTCTAGTTTGAGGACCTCCTATAATTCACCCCTCCACTTT. It encodes CSSSSLRTSYNSPLHF.

This clonotype was recorded only once. The DNA of the CDR3 is TGTGCCAGCAGTTACCGGAACCACAGGGAAACAATGCCGAACACTGAAGCTTTCTTT. The encoded protein is CASSYRNHRETMPNTEAFF. The J gene is TRBJ1-1, the V gene TRBV6-5; perhaps TRBD1 as D (6 bases). In germline, CDR1 is MNHEY, CDR2 SVGAGI. The V and J ends lost 2 bases and 1 base respectively, with 23 bases between them. The CDR3 covers 19 residues.

This clonotype came up a few times. The chain uses TRBV7-2 and TRBJ1-4; no clear D. V dropped 5 bases and J dropped 1 base, with 5 bases sitting between them. Germline assignment: CDR1 SGHTA and CDR2 FQGNSA. The CDR3 length is 13 residues. This chain's CDR3 is CASSGRTNEKLFF. The DNA of the CDR3 is TGTGCCAGCAGCGGGCGAACTAATGAAAAACTGTTTTTT.

The chain couples TRBV19 to TRBJ2-3; 7 bases match TRBD1. V trimming: 2 bases; J trimming: 4 bases; junction bases outside the gene matches: 9. The CDR3 spans 16 residues. The germline V gene encodes CDR1 LNHDA and CDR2 SQIVND (reference sequence). The CDR3 region is CASSIPDREVADTQYF. In DNA, the CDR3 is TGTGCCAGTAGTATACCCGACAGGGAAGTGGCAGATACGCAGTATTTT.

This clonotype was recorded only once. The chain uses TRBV7-9 and TRBJ2-3, with 8 positions matching TRBD2. V dropped 4 bases and J dropped 5; count of bases not matched to a gene: 5. Germline CDR1 is SEHNR and CDR2 is FQNEAQ (reference sequence). The CDR3 runs to 14 residues. CDR3 sequence reads: CASSSTSAGDTQYF. CDR3 bases: TGTGCCAGCAGCTCGACTAGCGCTGGAGATACGCAGTATTTT.

V and J are TRBV20-1 and TRBJ2-5, with D perhaps matching TRBD1 (6 bases). The germline V gene encodes CDR1 DFQATT and CDR2 SNEGSKA (reference sequence). The CDR3 runs to 13 residues. The V end was cut by 3 bases, the J end by 4 bases, with 12 bases between. In DNA, the CDR3 is TGCAGTGCTAGGGCCCAGGACAGAGAGACCCAGTACTTC. It codes for CSARAQDRETQYF.